This T cell receptor (beta chain) derives from a study of post-analysis software for immune sequencing data. Study-wide results and caveats: Among 4 or 5 TRBV segments more frequent in patients than controls were TRBV5-6, TRBV5-1 and TRBV20-1. There was significantly lower normalized Chao1 diversity in multiple sclerosis patients than in controls. Strong same-batch co-clustering of samples appeared with F measure clustering.

Points on this clonotype: Its antigen remains unidentified.

This CDR3 has 14 residues. V was clipped by 6 bases and J by 1 base; unmatched bases: 4. Germline CDR1 and CDR2: DFQATT and SNEGSKA (reference sequence). Unique molecular identifiers were built into the TCR beta cDNA libraries. Each CDR3 protein is one row after TCRdb ran MiXCR on the PCR reads. The sample yields hundreds of thousands of distinct CDR3 sequences, around 40% seen once. The source material was blood. The sequence came from a girl between 10 and 17 years old with multiple sclerosis. The rearrangement uses TRBV20-1 and TRBJ2-1, with 9 bases that match TRBD2. CDR3 loop: CSARTSASYNEQFF. In DNA form, the CDR3 reads TGCAGTGCCAGGACTAGCGCATCCTACAATGAGCAGTTCTTC.